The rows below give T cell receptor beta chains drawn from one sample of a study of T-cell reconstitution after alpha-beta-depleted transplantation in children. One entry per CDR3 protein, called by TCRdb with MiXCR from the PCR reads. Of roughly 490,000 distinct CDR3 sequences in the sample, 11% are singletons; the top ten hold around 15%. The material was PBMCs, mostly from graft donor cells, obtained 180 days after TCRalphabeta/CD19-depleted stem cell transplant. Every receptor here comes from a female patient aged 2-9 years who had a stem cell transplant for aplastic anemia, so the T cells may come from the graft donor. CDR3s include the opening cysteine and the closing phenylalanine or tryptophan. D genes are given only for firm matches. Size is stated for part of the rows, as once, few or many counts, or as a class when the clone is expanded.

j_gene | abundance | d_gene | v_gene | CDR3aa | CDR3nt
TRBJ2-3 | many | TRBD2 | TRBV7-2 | CASRGLAGGADTQYF | TGTGCCAGCAGGGGACTAGCGGGAGGTGCAGATACGCAGTATTTT
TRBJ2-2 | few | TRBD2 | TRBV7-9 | CASSSGRGMDTGELFF | TGTGCCAGCAGCTCCGGGAGGGGTATGGACACCGGGGAGCTGTTTTTT
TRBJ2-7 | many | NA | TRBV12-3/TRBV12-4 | CASSGSGIWDGEQYF | TGTGCCAGCAGTGGCTCGGGAATTTGGGACGGCGAGCAGTACTTC
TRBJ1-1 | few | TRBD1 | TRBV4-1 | CASSQEGTGGTEAFF | TGCGCCAGCAGCCAAGAAGGGACAGGGGGCACTGAAGCTTTCTTT
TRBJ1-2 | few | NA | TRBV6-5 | CASSYSGGQGGYTF | TGTGCCAGCAGTTACTCGGGTGGTCAGGGTGGCTACACCTTC
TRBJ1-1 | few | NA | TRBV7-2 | CASSPEGAMNTEAFF | TGTGCCAGCAGCCCCGAAGGGGCCATGAACACTGAAGCTTTCTTT
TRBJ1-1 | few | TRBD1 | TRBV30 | CAWTTGALRAFF | TGTGCCTGGACTACAGGGGCACTGAGAGCTTTCTTT
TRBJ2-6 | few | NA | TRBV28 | CASSLPDGSGANVLTF | TGTGCCAGCAGTCTACCCGACGGCTCTGGGGCCAACGTCCTGACTTTC
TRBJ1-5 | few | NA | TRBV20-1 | CSARVSGREYSNQPQHF | TGCAGTGCTAGGGTGAGCGGTAGAGAATATAGCAATCAGCCCCAGCATTTT
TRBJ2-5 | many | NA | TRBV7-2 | CASSPRVGQETQYF | TGTGCCAGCAGCCCCCGGGTAGGGCAAGAGACCCAGTACTTC
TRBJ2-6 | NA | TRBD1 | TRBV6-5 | CASSTWDRGSGANGLTF | TGTGCCAGCAGTACTTGGGACAGGGGATCTGGGGCCAACGGCCTGACTTTC
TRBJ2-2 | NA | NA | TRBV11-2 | CASSFDSNSGELFF | TGTGCCAGCAGCTTCGACAGCAACTCCGGGGAGCTGTTTTTT
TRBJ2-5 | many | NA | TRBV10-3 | CAISSGAGAETQYF | TGTGCCATCAGCAGCGGGGCGGGGGCAGAGACCCAGTACTTC
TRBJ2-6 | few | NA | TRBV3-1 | CASSQEGSGANVLTF | TGTGCCAGCAGCCAAGAAGGGTCTGGGGCCAACGTCCTGACTTTC
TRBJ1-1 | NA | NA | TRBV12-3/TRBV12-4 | CASRSKGYTEAFF | TGTGCCAGCAGGAGTAAGGGGTACACTGAAGCTTTCTTT
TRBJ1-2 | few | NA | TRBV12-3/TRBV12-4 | CASSRVGYTF | TGTGCCAGCAGTAGGGTGGGCTACACCTTC
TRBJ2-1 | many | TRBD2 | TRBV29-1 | CSVVAGGLLNEQFF | TGCAGCGTTGTTGCGGGAGGCTTACTTAATGAGCAGTTCTTC
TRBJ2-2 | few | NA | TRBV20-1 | CSAISPLAPGELFF | TGCAGTGCTATCTCCCCCCTCGCCCCCGGGGAGCTGTTTTTT
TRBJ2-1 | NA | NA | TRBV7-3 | CASSSGLEQFF | TGTGCCAGCAGCTCGGGACTGGAGCAGTTCTTC
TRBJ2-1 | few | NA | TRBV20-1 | CSAGQQVDEQFF | TGCAGTGCCGGCCAGCAAGTCGATGAGCAGTTCTTC